The sample holds a few counts of the clone carrying this T cell receptor (beta chain). Trimming took 3 bases from V and 2 from J, leaving 9 bases between them. This CDR3 is built from 14 residues. This record belongs to a study of CD8+CD57+ T cells in acquired aplastic anemia. Profiles of TCR beta VDJ and CDR3 were generated from a genomic DNA template. TCRdb called the reads again in MiXCR, with one record for every CDR3 protein. The repertoire consists of 250,000 to 350,000 distinct CDR3 sequences, with roughly 53% occurring once and the leading ten covering roughly 1.2%. Patients included in sequencing had previously demonstrated CD8+CD57+ cell expansion by flow cytometry.

This rearrangement joins TRBV12-3 or TRBV12-4 to TRBJ2-3; no reliable D call. The receptor comes from a human donor with aplastic anemia. The sequencing input was sorted CD4+, CD8+, or CD8+CD57+ T cells (not recorded which) from PBMCs. In nucleotides, the CDR3 is TGTGCCAGCAGTTTGGGCGGTTACACAGATACGCAGTATTTT. The encoded protein is CASSLGGYTDTQYF.